A single sample gave rise to the 10 T cell receptor beta chains below, sequenced in a study of T cell responses to AZD1222 COVID-19 vaccine. Produced via immunoSEQ multiplex PCR; TCRdb's table is partial and in-frame only. The sample lists some 200,000 clones, 90% to 95% occurring once. This sample comprised peripheral blood, obtained 28 days after the second dose of the MenACWY control vaccine. Receptor source: an adult who received the MenACWY meningococcal vaccine as a control.

The chain joins TRBV5-4 to TRBJ2-7, with 7 bases fitting TRBD1. CDR3 length equals 15 residues. Germline CDR1 reads SGHNT; CDR2 reads YYREEE (reference sequence). V trimming: 4 bases; J trimming: 4 bases; junction bases outside the gene matches: 11. The CDR3 reads CASSVPGTEIYEQYF. The DNA of the CDR3 is TGTGCCAGCAGCGTTCCCGGGACAGAGATATACGAGCAGTACTTC. Combining the CDR3 with reference TRBV5-4 and TRBJ2-7 gives the whole variable domain ETGVTQSPTHLIKTRGQQVTLRCSSQSGHNTVSWYQQALGQGPQFIFQYYREEENGRGNFPPRFSGLQFPNYSSELNVNALELDDSALYLCASSVPGTEIYEQYFGPGTRLTVT.

The rearrangement links TRBV9 to TRBJ2-3; D is undetermined. Germline CDR1 SGDLS, CDR2 YYNGEE. V gave up 2 bases and J gave up 4 bases, with 23 bases separating them. There are 18 residues in the CDR3. The CDR3 sequence is CASSVGSGLLSAADTQYF. The CDR3 DNA reads as TGTGCCAGCAGCGTCGGGTCCGGTCTGCTAAGTGCCGCAGATACGCAGTATTTT.

A single count supports this clone. The CDR3 DNA follows: TGTGCCACCAGTGAAGGGACAGGTAACACCGGGGAGCTGTTTTTT. It yields the protein CATSEGTGNTGELFF. This chain connects TRBV24-1 to TRBJ2-2; TRBD1 aligns across 8 bases. The germline V gene has CDR1 KGHDR and CDR2 SFDVKD. V was clipped by 4 bases and J by 2 bases; unmatched bases: 2. This CDR3 has 15 residues.

The chain couples TRBV10-2 to TRBJ1-5; D may be TRBD1 (6 bases). Germline V gene data show CDR1 as WSHSY and CDR2 as SAAADI. V was trimmed by 7 bases and J by 7 bases, leaving 26 bases between them. This CDR3 spans 17 amino acids. The CDR3 here is CASTQRHRDGDQQPQHF. CDR3 nucleotide sequence: TGCGCCAGCACTCAACGGCACAGGGATGGGGACCAACAGCCCCAGCATTTT.

This chain links TRBV28 with TRBJ1-2; weak D call: TRBD1 (5 bases). Germline CDR1 reads MDHEN; CDR2 reads SYDVKM. The V and J ends lost 4 bases and 5 bases respectively, with 23 bases between them. The CDR3 spans 17 residues. The CDR3 DNA reads TGTGCCAGCAGTTCGGAAATAAACAGGTCCCGGGCTTATGGCTACACCTTC. It is translated as CASSSEINRSRAYGYTF.

The chain is built from TRBV6-5 and TRBJ2-3; D remains unclear. Germline V CDR1 and CDR2: MNHEY, SVGAGI. The CDR3 has 14 amino acids. With 2 bases removed from V and 2 bases from J, the gap between germline ends came to 8 bases. The CDR3 is CASSYKYPTDTQYF. CDR3 bases: TGTGCCAGCAGTTACAAGTACCCCACAGATACGCAGTATTTT.

This chain uses TRBV6-1 with TRBJ1-4, with D maybe TRBD1 (6 bases). Germline lookup yields CDR1 MNHNS and CDR2 SASEGT. The CDR3 is 16 amino acids. The ends were cut back, 2 bases at V and 4 bases at J, with 14 bases in the middle. The CDR3, as DNA: TGTGCCAGCAGTGAAAACCCGGGACACATTAATGAAAAACTGTTTTTT. Translation gives CASSENPGHINEKLFF.

V gene TRBV10-3 combines with J gene TRBJ1-1; no definite D call. The CDR3 sequence is 14 residues long. V was cut by 5 bases and J by 7 bases, with 17 bases left in between. The germline V gene encodes CDR1 ENHRY and CDR2 SYGVKD. The CDR3 is CAISPDSKQYEAFF. CDR3 bases: TGTGCCATCAGTCCAGACTCTAAACAATATGAAGCTTTCTTT.

The chain combines TRBV6-5 with TRBJ2-3; 12 positions agree with TRBD2. CDR1 is MNHEY, CDR2 SVGAGI, per germline. Trimming at V came to 6 bases and at J to 2 bases, leaving 3 bases not matched to a gene. The CDR3 consists of 15 residues. CDR3 in amino acids: CASRLAGGPTDTQYF. Written as DNA, the CDR3 is TGTGCCAGCAGACTAGCGGGGGGTCCCACAGATACGCAGTATTTT.

This clone was picked up one time. V is TRBV7-6 and J is TRBJ2-2; 7 bases match TRBD2. The J segment lost 8 bases and the V segment lost 5 bases, leaving 5 bases of the junction unmatched. CDR1 and CDR2 (germline): SGHVS, FNYEAQ. This CDR3 is 13 amino acids long. As DNA, the CDR3 is TGTGCCAGCAGCGGGGGGGGAGCAGGGGAGCTGTTTTTT. Its protein product is CASSGGGAGELFF.